This T cell receptor beta chain was sequenced in a study of T cell responses to AZD1222 COVID-19 vaccine. In germline, CDR1 is ENHRY, CDR2 SYGVKD. CDR3 size: 15 residues. Between the trimmed V and J ends, which lost 0 bases and 4 bases, there was a span of 12 bases. Sequencing used immunoSEQ multiplex PCR; TCRdb keeps in-frame clones, though not all of them. The sample contains about 110,000 clones, about four fifths of which appear only once. Sequencing was performed on peripheral blood, taken on day 0 of AZD1222 vaccination. The chain has TRBV10-3 and TRBJ1-1, with D perhaps matching TRBD1 (5 bases). This receptor was identified in an adult in good health. The CDR3, as DNA: TGTGCCATCAGTGAGTCGATACCGGGGGGCACTGAAGCTTTCTTT. Translating it yields CAISESIPGGTEAFF.